This T cell receptor (beta chain) originates from a study of T cells in Graves' hyperthyroidism and ophthalmopathy. There are 15 residues in the CDR3. CDR1 is SNHLY and CDR2 is FYNNEI in the germline V gene. Trimming shortened V by 1 base and J by 2 bases, and 8 bases separated the two germline ends. Amplification yielded TCR beta CDR3 regions, with RNA transcripts as the source. First-round RT-PCR with HTBI primers amplified the TCR CDR3 region. TCRdb recomputed calls from the multiplex PCR reads with MiXCR, one row per CDR3 protein. The table shows 300,000 to 450,000 distinct CDR3 sequences, with approximately 18% occurring only once. Clinical symptoms, serum thyroxine and TRAb, thyroid ultrasound and orbital computed tomography were used for the diagnoses. Isolation of PBMCs was performed on roughly 9 ml fresh peripheral blood.

The specimen sequenced was blood. This chain links TRBV2 with TRBJ2-2; no definite D call. The TCR sequence derives from a woman aged 25-40 years with Graves' hyperthyroidism that later progressed to Graves' ophthalmopathy. The CDR3 region is CASSEVGGNTGELFF. The CDR3 nucleotides are TGTGCCAGCAGTGAAGTGGGCGGAAACACCGGGGAGCTGTTTTTT.